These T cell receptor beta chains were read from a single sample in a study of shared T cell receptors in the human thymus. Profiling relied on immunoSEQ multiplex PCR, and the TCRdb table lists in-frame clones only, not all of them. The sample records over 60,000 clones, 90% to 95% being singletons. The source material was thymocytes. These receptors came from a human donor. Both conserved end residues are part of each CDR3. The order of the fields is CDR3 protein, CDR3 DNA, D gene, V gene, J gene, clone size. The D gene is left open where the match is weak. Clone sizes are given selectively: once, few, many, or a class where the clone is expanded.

CASSADLRGGRPLLWEQYF	TGTGCCAGCAGCGCCGACCTCAGGGGAGGAAGACCTTTATTGTGGGAGCAGTACTTC	NA	TRBV2	TRBJ2-7	NA
CSVTTREIQETQYF	TGCAGCGTTACTACCCGGGAAATACAAGAGACCCAGTACTTC	NA	TRBV29-1	TRBJ2-5	NA
CASTRTGSTGELFF	TGTGCCAGCACCCGGACAGGTAGCACCGGGGAGCTGTTTTTT	TRBD1	TRBV6-1	TRBJ2-2	NA
CSVATEASGGLSYEQYF	TGCAGCGTTGCCACGGAGGCTAGCGGGGGGTTATCCTACGAGCAGTACTTC	TRBD2	TRBV29-1	TRBJ2-7	NA
CASSAGTGSPYEQYF	TGCGCCAGCAGCGCGGGGACAGGGAGCCCCTACGAGCAGTACTTC	TRBD1	TRBV5-1	TRBJ2-7	NA
CASSLEDRGLSCEQYF	TGTGCCAGCAGCTTAGAGGACAGGGGTCTATCTTGCGAGCAGTACTTC	TRBD1	TRBV7-8	TRBJ2-7	NA
CASSLEGAPPSNPGELFF	TGTGCCAGCAGCTTGGAGGGGGCCCCCCCTTCTAATCCCGGGGAGCTGTTTTTT	NA	TRBV11-2	TRBJ2-2	NA
CATSRPLKKGGVNQPQHF	TGTGCCACCAGCAGACCTTTGAAAAAGGGAGGCGTCAATCAGCCCCAGCATTTT	NA	TRBV15	TRBJ1-5	NA
CASSLDRRTYEQYF	TGCGCCAGCAGCTTGGACAGGAGGACCTACGAGCAGTACTTC	NA	TRBV5-1	TRBJ2-7	NA
CASSLARSGSSYEQYF	TGTGCCAGCAGCTTAGCGAGGAGCGGTAGCTCCTACGAGCAGTACTTC	NA	TRBV7-6	TRBJ2-7	NA
CASSFNPWNPLRPGQGINYGYTF	TGTGCCAGCAGTTTCAACCCTTGGAACCCCCTCAGACCGGGACAGGGGATAAACTATGGCTACACCTTC	TRBD1	TRBV27	TRBJ1-2	NA
CASSFPGTQAYEQYF	TGTGCCAGCAGCTTCCCCGGGACGCAAGCCTACGAGCAGTACTTC	NA	TRBV7-8	TRBJ2-7	NA
CASSKIQGTPNTEAFF	TGTGCCAGTAGTAAAATTCAGGGCACCCCGAACACTGAAGCTTTCTTT	NA	TRBV19	TRBJ1-1	NA
CASAQLRTGGELDSGNTIYF	TGTGCCAGCGCTCAACTAAGGACAGGGGGCGAACTCGACTCTGGAAACACCATATATTTT	TRBD1	TRBV19	TRBJ1-3	NA
CASSITGLTMNTEAFF	TGTGCCAGTAGTATAACAGGGCTTACCATGAACACTGAAGCTTTCTTT	NA	TRBV19	TRBJ1-1	NA
CASSLGLGAGNTIYF	TGTGCCAGCAGCCTCGGGTTGGGGGCTGGAAACACCATATATTTT	NA	TRBV9	TRBJ1-3	NA
CASSHPLGFSETQYF	TGTGCCAGCAGCCACCCACTAGGGTTCTCAGAGACCCAGTACTTC	NA	TRBV14	TRBJ2-5	NA
CASSHGTGGNEQFF	TGTGCCAGCAGCCATGGGACAGGGGGTAATGAGCAGTTCTTC	TRBD1	TRBV27	TRBJ2-1	NA
CASGKGRGTHQPQHF	TGTGCCAGCGGAAAGGGGCGAGGTACGCATCAGCCCCAGCATTTT	NA	TRBV27	TRBJ1-5	once
CAISNPRRAGMTYEQYF	TGTGCCATTTCAAATCCCCGGCGGGCGGGTATGACCTACGAGCAGTACTTC	NA	TRBV7-2	TRBJ2-7	NA
CASSLEPSGVGETQYF	TGTGCCAGCAGCTTAGAGCCTAGCGGGGTAGGGGAGACCCAGTACTTC	TRBD2	TRBV11-2	TRBJ2-5	NA
CASSRPDRVRGYTF	TGTGCCAGCAGTCGACCGGACAGGGTGCGTGGCTACACCTTC	TRBD1	TRBV6-6	TRBJ1-2	NA
CASSSPAGTNPVSNQPQHF	TGTGCCAGCAGCTCCCCGGCGGGGACAAACCCCGTAAGCAATCAGCCCCAGCATTTT	NA	TRBV9	TRBJ1-5	NA
CASSQVSSGGTTDTQYF	TGCGCCAGCAGCCAAGTGTCTAGCGGGGGGACCACAGATACGCAGTATTTT	TRBD2	TRBV4-3	TRBJ2-3	NA
CASSEQGPGPGAFF	TGTGCCAGCAGCGAACAGGGCCCGGGTCCCGGAGCTTTCTTT	NA	TRBV6-5	TRBJ1-1	NA
CASSLEEDRGPAGNTIYF	TGTGCCAGCAGCTTAGAAGAGGACAGGGGGCCAGCTGGAAACACCATATATTTT	TRBD1	TRBV7-8	TRBJ1-3	NA
CASSQQGAPLTYEQYF	TGTGCCAGCTCCCAACAGGGGGCACCATTAACCTACGAGCAGTACTTC	TRBD1	TRBV18	TRBJ2-7	NA
CASSSWRNTEAFF	TGTGCCAGCAGCTCCTGGAGGAACACTGAAGCTTTCTTT	NA	TRBV7-3	TRBJ1-1	NA
CASSPPQGGGYTF	TGTGCCAGCTCACCACCCCAGGGCGGGGGCTACACCTTC	NA	TRBV18	TRBJ1-2	few
CASSFWQGATAGELFF	TGTGCCAGCAGTTTTTGGCAGGGGGCGACCGCCGGGGAGCTGTTTTTT	TRBD1	TRBV27	TRBJ2-2	NA
CASTGRGPTNYGYTF	TGTGCCAGCACGGGCAGGGGCCCTACTAACTATGGCTACACCTTC	NA	TRBV27	TRBJ1-2	NA
CASSAQRVQGRFVGYTF	TGTGCCAGCAGCGCGCAACGGGTTCAGGGGAGATTCGTGGGCTACACCTTC	NA	TRBV9	TRBJ1-2	NA
CASRNAQAAGYTF	TGCGCCAGCAGGAACGCACAGGCGGCTGGCTACACCTTC	NA	TRBV5-1	TRBJ1-2	few
CASSLGLIDGYTF	TGTGCCAGCAGCTTAGGGTTAATAGACGGCTACACCTTC	NA	TRBV7-8	TRBJ1-2	NA
CASSLERQGGEKLFF	TGCGCCAGCAGCTTGGAGAGACAGGGTGGGGAAAAACTGTTTTTT	TRBD1	TRBV5-1	TRBJ1-4	NA
CAWRGPDRNTEAFF	TGTGCCTGGAGAGGCCCTGACAGAAACACTGAAGCTTTCTTT	NA	TRBV30	TRBJ1-1	NA
CASSRNTGELFF	TGTGCCAGCAGCCGGAACACCGGGGAGCTGTTTTTT	NA	TRBV7-9	TRBJ2-2	NA
CASSPPTEGQGQETQYF	TGTGCCAGCTCACCACCTACTGAGGGACAGGGACAAGAGACCCAGTACTTC	TRBD1	TRBV18	TRBJ2-5	NA
CASSFEVVGVKGEAFF	TGCGCCAGCAGCTTCGAAGTAGTGGGGGTAAAGGGTGAAGCTTTCTTT	NA	TRBV5-1	TRBJ1-1	NA
CASSATVLNTEAFF	TGCGCCAGCAGCGCGACAGTCTTGAACACTGAAGCTTTCTTT	NA	TRBV5-1	TRBJ1-1	NA
CASSQRTGPADEQFF	TGCGCCAGCAGCCAAAGGACCGGTCCCGCCGATGAGCAGTTCTTC	NA	TRBV4-3	TRBJ2-1	NA
CASSKVGLAGGPPTAYQETQYF	TGTGCCAGCAGCAAAGTAGGACTAGCGGGGGGGCCGCCAACCGCGTACCAAGAGACCCAGTACTTC	NA	TRBV21-1	TRBJ2-5	NA